This T cell receptor beta chain is from a study of T cell changes during pregnancy in multiple sclerosis. This clone occurred a few times. V shed 4 bases and J 8 bases; nucleotides not matched to a gene: 8. The CDR3 extends over 14 amino acids. The germline V gene has CDR1 SGHAT and CDR2 FQNNGV. Libraries were prepared by immunoSEQ multiplex PCR; TCRdb keeps only in-frame clonotypes and omits some of them. The sample carries approximately 50,000 clones, roughly nine tenths recorded once. The origin of this receptor is a female donor with multiple sclerosis, enrolled in a pregnancy study. The genes are TRBV11-2 and TRBJ1-1; TRBD1 matches at 9 bases. Sequenced material: CD4+ T cells from peripheral blood mononuclear cells, taken after pregnancy. The CDR3: CASSSRTGGVEAFF. The CDR3 DNA sequence: TGTGCCAGCAGCTCCCGAACAGGGGGCGTAGAAGCTTTCTTT.